This TCR beta chain emerged from a study of blood T cell repertoires in COVID-19. Study-level information: Both acute and convalescent COVID-19 samples were obtained from the United States, Italy and Spain. In each case, the material was cDNA or gDNA derived from T cells, B-cell-depleted T cells, or PBMCs.

Original data processing: Researchers report that nucleated cell counts were estimated from reference gene primer amplification. Libraries were prepared by immunoSEQ multiplex PCR; TCRdb keeps only in-frame clonotypes and omits some of them. V and J calls plus clone size are reproduced from that table; the DNA served to infer D and trimming. The sample lists about 160,000 clones, roughly 80% occurring once. The V gene's germline CDR1 is SGDLS and CDR2 YYNGEE. CDR3 length equals 16 residues. V shed 1 base and J 6 bases; nucleotides not matched to a gene: 9. The origin of this receptor is a woman aged 35 to 49 with COVID-19, enrolled during active disease. The chain links TRBV9 to TRBJ2-2; 7 nucleotides match TRBD2. The specimen was peripheral blood. The CDR3 DNA follows: TGTGCCAGCAGCGTATCTGGGGGGGACGGATCCGGGGAGCTGTTTTTT. Translation gives CASSVSGGDGSGELFF.